This TCR beta chain was sequenced in a study of blood T cell repertoires in COVID-19. Authors' analysis steps: Cell counts per sample came from amplifying reference gene primers. The method was immunoSEQ multiplex PCR; TCRdb's version includes in-frame clones alone and lacks a portion of them. V and J calls and clone size are as listed in that table; D and trimming were resolved from the DNA. This sample yields about 270,000 clones, of which around nine tenths are seen a single time; approximately 9.8% belongs to the top ten. Looked up from germline, CDR1 is MNHEY and CDR2 is SVGEGT. CDR3 size: 16 residues. Unmatched junction bases numbered 8, after V lost 0 bases and J lost 4 bases.

The clonotype comes from a man aged 40-55 years who had recovered from COVID-19. Source material: peripheral blood. The rearrangement links TRBV6-2 or TRBV6-3 to TRBJ2-7, with 8 bases that match TRBD1. CDR3 in DNA: TGTGCCAGCAGTTACTCCGACGGGACAGGAATATACGAGCAGTACTTC. Encoded protein: CASSYSDGTGIYEQYF.